This TCR beta chain was observed in a study of CD4+ T cells in melanoma. Findings and caveats of the study: CD8+ T cell, macrophage and B cell function reportedly correlated with neoantigen-specific CD4+ T cells. In melanoma, neoantigen-specific CD4+ T cells reportedly differed in differentiation state.

This clone was recorded only once. Its cognate antigen is unknown. Libraries were prepared by immunoSEQ multiplex PCR; TCRdb keeps only in-frame clonotypes and omits some of them. In the table there are about 110,000 clones, 92% of which are singletons. Source material: peripheral blood. This receptor was identified in a human donor with melanoma.

CDR3 residues: CASTKRERGANTGELFF. The CDR3 DNA reads as TGTGCCAGCACCAAGAGGGAGAGGGGCGCGAACACCGGGGAGCTGTTTTTT. The rearrangement links TRBV9 to TRBJ2-2; D may match TRBD1 or TRBD2 (5 bases each). CDR3 length equals 17 residues. Trimming cost V 6 bases and J 0 bases, with 18 bases left between them. Germline CDR1 is SGDLS and CDR2 is YYNGEE.